This T cell receptor (beta chain) was recovered during a study of blood T cell repertoires in COVID-19. Study-wide background: COVID-19 samples, acute and convalescent, were from the United States, Italy and Spain. Nucleic acid was either cDNA or gDNA, and it came from T cells, B-cell-depleted T cells, or PBMCs.

Deletions cut 4 bases from V and 8 bases from J, with 24 bases between. Germline-derived CDR1 and CDR2 are SGHRS and YFSETQ. CDR3 size: 17 residues. Study processing details: It was from reference gene primer amplification that nucleated cell counts were estimated. This table comes from immunoSEQ multiplex PCR, and its TCRdb copy is limited to in-frame clones, with some not included. That table furnishes V, J and clone size, whereas the DNA furnished D and trimming. The top ten clones hold about 10% of a sample with nearly 100,000 clones, approximately 84% of them seen once. J is TRBJ1-4 and V is TRBV5-1, with a weak D call TRBD1 (5 bases). Input material: peripheral blood. The receptor comes from a man between 65 and 85 years old with acute or convalescent COVID-19. The CDR3 loop is CASSPSGDLLPEEKLFF. The CDR3 bases are TGCGCCAGCAGCCCGTCGGGGGATCTATTACCGGAGGAAAAACTGTTTTTT.